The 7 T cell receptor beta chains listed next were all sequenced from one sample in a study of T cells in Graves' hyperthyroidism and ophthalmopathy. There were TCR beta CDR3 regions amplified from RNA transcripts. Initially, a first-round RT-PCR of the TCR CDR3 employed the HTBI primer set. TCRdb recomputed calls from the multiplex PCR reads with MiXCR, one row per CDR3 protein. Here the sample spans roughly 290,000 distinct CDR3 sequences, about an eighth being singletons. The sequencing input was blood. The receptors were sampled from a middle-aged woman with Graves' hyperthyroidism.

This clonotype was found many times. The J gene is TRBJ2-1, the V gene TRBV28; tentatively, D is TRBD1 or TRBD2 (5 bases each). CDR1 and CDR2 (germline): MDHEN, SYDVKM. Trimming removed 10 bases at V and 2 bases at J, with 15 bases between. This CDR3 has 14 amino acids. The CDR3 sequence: CAIRRDGTYNEQFF. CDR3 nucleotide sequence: TGTGCCATCCGACGGGACGGTACCTACAATGAGCAGTTCTTC.

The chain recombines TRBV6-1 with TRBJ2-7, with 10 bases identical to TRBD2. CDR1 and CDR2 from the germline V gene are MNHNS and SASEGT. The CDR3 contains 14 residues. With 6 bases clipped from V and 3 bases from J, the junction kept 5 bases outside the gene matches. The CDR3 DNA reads TGTGCCAGCAGCAATAGCGGGAGGAACTACGAGCAGTACTTC. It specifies CASSNSGRNYEQYF.

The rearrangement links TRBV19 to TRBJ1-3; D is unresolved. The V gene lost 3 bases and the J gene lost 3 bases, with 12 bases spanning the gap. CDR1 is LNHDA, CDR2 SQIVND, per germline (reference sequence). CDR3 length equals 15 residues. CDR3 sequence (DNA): TGTGCCAGTAGTATTCCCGGTCGAGTTGGAAACACCATATATTTT. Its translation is CASSIPGRVGNTIYF.

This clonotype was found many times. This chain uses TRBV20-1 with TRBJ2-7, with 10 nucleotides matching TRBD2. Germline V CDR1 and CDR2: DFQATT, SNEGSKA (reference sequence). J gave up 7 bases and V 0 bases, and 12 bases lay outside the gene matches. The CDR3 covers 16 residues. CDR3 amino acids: CSARDRLSGRAGEQYF. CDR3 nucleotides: TGCAGTGCTAGAGATCGGCTCAGCGGGAGGGCGGGAGAGCAGTACTTC.

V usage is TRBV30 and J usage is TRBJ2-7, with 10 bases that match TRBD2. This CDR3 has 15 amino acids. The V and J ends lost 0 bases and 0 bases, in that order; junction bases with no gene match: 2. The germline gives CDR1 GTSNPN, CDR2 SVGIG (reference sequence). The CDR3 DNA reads TGTGCCTGGAGTGTTTCTAGCGGGAGCTCCTACGAGCAGTACTTC. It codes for CAWSVSSGSSYEQYF. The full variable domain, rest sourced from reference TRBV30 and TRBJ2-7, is SQTIHQWPATLVQPVGSPLSLECTVEGTSNPNLYWYRQAAGRGLQLLFYSVGIGQISSEVPQNLSASRPQDRQFILSSKKLLLSDSGFYLCAWSVSSGSSYEQYFGPGTRLTVT.

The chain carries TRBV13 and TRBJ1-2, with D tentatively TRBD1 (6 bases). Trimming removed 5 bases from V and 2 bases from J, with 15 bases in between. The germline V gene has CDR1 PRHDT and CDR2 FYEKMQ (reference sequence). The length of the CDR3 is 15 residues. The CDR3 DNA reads TGTGCCAGCAGCAGGGGGGGAGGCACCAACTATGGCTACACCTTC. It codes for CASSRGGGTNYGYTF.

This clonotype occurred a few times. CDR3 residues: CASSVGKALARETQYF. As DNA, the CDR3 is TGTGCCAGCAGCGTAGGCAAGGCTCTAGCTCGAGAGACCCAGTACTTC. V usage is TRBV9 and J usage is TRBJ2-5; D perhaps matches TRBD2 (5 bases). The CDR3 is 16 residues long. The germline CDR1 and CDR2 sequences are SGDLS and YYNGEE. Trimming took off 0 bases at V and 4 bases at J, with 16 bases between the two ends.